This TCR beta chain stems from a study of siplizumab effects on memory and regulatory T cells. General study points: Sequences below about 10^-5 frequency were poorly captured, limiting mapping of alloreactive clones. Naive T cells were seen as more diverse than memory cells and as major alloresponse contributors. A mean of about 62% of mappable alloreactive CD4+ clones were Treg-derived with siplizumab, compared with about 30% in controls.

Regarding this clone: Its cognate antigen is unknown.

Assaying covered some 10^5 TCR templates per sample. The data were produced by immunoSEQ multiplex PCR, yet TCRdb's version contains in-frame clones alone and is incomplete. The sample records 85,000 to 90,000 clones, about nine tenths being singletons. Sequenced input: CD4+ T cells sorted from blood. This receptor was identified in a human donor in good health.

The CDR3 DNA is TGTGCCAGCAGTGAAGTGGACGGGGGAACCGGGGAGCTGTTTTTT. Protein sequence: CASSEVDGGTGELFF. V and J are TRBV6-1 and TRBJ2-2; a weak D match, TRBD2 (6 bases). Germline V gene data show CDR1 as MNHNS and CDR2 as SASEGT. This CDR3 spans 15 amino acids. The V end lost 1 base, the J end lost 5 bases, and 11 bases lay between the germline ends.